One sample yielded the 20 T cell receptor beta chains listed below, sequenced in a study of blood T cell repertoires in COVID-19. The data were produced by immunoSEQ multiplex PCR, yet TCRdb's version contains in-frame clones alone and is incomplete. The sample lists 200,000 to 250,000 clones, around nine tenths occurring once. Sequenced sample: PBMCs or T cells enriched from blood (not recorded which). The receptors were sampled from a woman aged 45 to 65 who had recovered from COVID-19.

The chain has TRBV28 and TRBJ1-4; possibly TRBD1 for D (5 bases). Germline V CDR1 and CDR2: MDHEN, SYDVKM. There are 12 residues in the CDR3. The V gene lost 5 bases and the J gene lost 10 bases, with 11 bases spanning the gap. CDR3 region: CASSAQGSKLFF. The CDR3 nucleotides read TGTGCCAGCAGTGCGCAGGGTTCAAAACTGTTTTTT.

The rearrangement links TRBV6-5 to TRBJ1-5; D unclear. V lost 8 bases to trimming and J lost 1 base, with 9 bases between them. This CDR3 contains 13 residues. Germline CDR1 and CDR2: MNHEY and SVGAGI. The CDR3 coding sequence is TGTGCCAGCTCGACTCGAAGCAATCAGCCCCAGCATTTT. Translating gives CASSTRSNQPQHF.

This clone was detected only a few times. V gene TRBV3-1 (or the pseudogene TRBV3-2) combines with J gene TRBJ2-3; TRBD2 agrees at 7 bases. V lost 4 bases and J lost 3; bases outside the gene matches: 4. There are 14 residues in the CDR3. Germline lookup yields CDR1 LGHDT and CDR2 YNNKEL (reference sequence). The CDR3 loop is CASSPGGGTDTQYF. CDR3 coding DNA: TGTGCCAGCAGCCCGGGAGGTGGGACAGATACGCAGTATTTT.

The genes are TRBV18 and TRBJ1-5; 7 nucleotides align to TRBD1. Germline CDR1 reads KGHSH; CDR2 reads LQKENI. Trimming removed 2 bases from V and 7 bases from J; junction bases left unmatched: 11. The CDR3 totals 16 residues. CDR3 residues: CASSPWTGSSGQPQHF. Here the CDR3 DNA reads TGTGCCAGCTCACCATGGACAGGATCTTCAGGGCAGCCCCAGCATTTT. Drawing the rest from reference TRBV18 and TRBJ1-5, the complete variable domain is NAGVMQNPRHLVRRRGQEARLRCSPMKGHSHVYWYRQLPEEGLKFMVYLQKENIIDESGMPKERFSAEFPKEGPSILRIQQVVRGDSAAYFCASSPWTGSSGQPQHFGDGTRLSIL.

In nucleotides, the CDR3 is TGTGCCAGCAGCTCCTTAGCGGGAGGCGGCACCGGGGAGCTGTTTTTT. Amino acids: CASSSLAGGGTGELFF. This sequence joins TRBV7-3 and TRBJ2-2; 10 nucleotides match TRBD2. V shed 4 bases, J shed 4 bases, and the junction held 6 bases outside the gene matches. This CDR3 region has 16 residues. The V gene's germline CDR1 is SGHTA and CDR2 FQGTGA.

The chain recombines TRBV7-9 with TRBJ2-1, with D tentatively TRBD2 (6 bases). The CDR3 sequence is 13 residues long. V was shortened by 5 bases and J by 7 bases, with 12 bases between the two germline ends. Germline-derived CDR1 and CDR2 are SEHNR and FQNEAQ (reference sequence). The CDR3 spells CASSATGGNEQFF. CDR3 in DNA: TGTGCCAGCAGCGCTACAGGAGGGAATGAGCAGTTCTTC.

The J gene is TRBJ2-7, the V gene TRBV6-5; unclear D gene. The ends were cut back, 4 bases at V and 7 bases at J, with 17 bases in the middle. This CDR3 contains 14 residues. Germline V gives CDR1 MNHEY, CDR2 SVGAGI. DNA for the CDR3: TGTGCCAGCAGTTCTTCCCAACTCAAGTGGGAGCAGTACTTC. As protein: CASSSSQLKWEQYF.

Written as DNA, the CDR3 is TGTGCCAGCAGTGATGGGCTCGCTGGAAACACCATATATTTT. This translates into CASSDGLAGNTIYF. V and J are TRBV25-1 and TRBJ1-3; D gene ambiguous. The ends were cut back, 3 bases at V and 2 bases at J, with 8 bases in the middle. CDR1 and CDR2 from the germline V gene are MGHDK and SYGVNS. The CDR3 is 14 amino acids.

The chain has TRBV5-1 and TRBJ2-2; 7 positions match TRBD2. This CDR3 spans 17 amino acids. The V and J ends lost 0 bases and 1 base, in that order; junction bases with no gene match: 6. Germline V gene lookup returns CDR1 SGHRS and CDR2 YFSETQ. The CDR3 nucleotides are TGCGCCAGCAGCTTGGCAGATAGCGGGTTGAACACCGGGGAGCTGTTTTTT. It translates to CASSLADSGLNTGELFF.

This clone was found once. The V call is TRBV19, the J call TRBJ1-3; D remains ambiguous. Germline-derived CDR1 and CDR2 are LNHDA and SQIVND (reference sequence). CDR3 length equals 13 residues. V lost 7 bases, J lost 1 base, and 8 bases lay in between. CDR3 in amino acids: CASNTASGNTIYF. The DNA of the CDR3 is TGTGCCAGTAATACAGCATCTGGAAACACCATATATTTT. Full variable domain (outside the CDR3, taken from reference TRBV19 and TRBJ1-3): DGGITQSPKYLFRKEGQNVTLSCEQNLNHDAMYWYRQDPGQGLRLIYYSQIVNDFQKGDIAEGYSVSREKKESFPLTVTSAQKNPTAFYLCASNTASGNTIYFGEGSWLTVV.

The chain has TRBV11-2 and TRBJ2-1; 7 positions match TRBD2. J was trimmed by 0 bases and V by 5 bases; bases with no gene match: 4. Germline V lookup: CDR1 SGHAT, CDR2 FQNNGV. The CDR3 sequence is 15 residues long. The CDR3 nucleotides are TGTGCCAGCAGCCCCCTAGCGGACTCCTACAATGAGCAGTTCTTC. Protein product: CASSPLADSYNEQFF.

The rearrangement links TRBV9 to TRBJ2-3; TRBD2 is a possible D gene (5 bases). The CDR3 loop spans 14 amino acids. The V end lost 4 bases, the J end lost 4 bases, and 13 bases lay between the germline ends. Germline loops: CDR1 SGDLS, CDR2 YYNGEE. Written as DNA, the CDR3 is TGTGCCAGCAGCACTACTAGTATCTCAGATACGCAGTATTTT. It encodes CASSTTSISDTQYF.

This clone was detected only once. The rearrangement uses TRBV6-1 and TRBJ2-5; TRBD2 agrees at 14 bases. The CDR3 is made up of 20 amino acids. Germline CDR1 MNHNS, CDR2 SASEGT. Unmatched junction bases numbered 11, after V lost 0 bases and J lost 2 bases. For the CDR3, the DNA is TGTGCCAGCAGTGAAGCGGCCGGGACTAGCGGGAGAAAGTCTCAAGAGACCCAGTACTTC. Its protein product is CASSEAAGTSGRKSQETQYF.

This chain connects TRBV9 to TRBJ1-1; 7 bases align to TRBD1. CDR3 size: 14 residues. The J segment lost 1 base and the V segment lost 4 bases, leaving 4 bases of the junction unmatched. The germline gives CDR1 SGDLS, CDR2 YYNGEE. The CDR3, as DNA: TGTGCCAGCAGCAAACAGGGGCAGAACACTGAAGCTTTCTTT. Translation gives CASSKQGQNTEAFF.

J is TRBJ2-1 and V is TRBV25-1, with 9 positions matching TRBD1. After removal of 4 bases from V and 3 bases from J, the junction contained 7 bases not matched to a gene. This CDR3 is built from 16 residues. Germline assignment: CDR1 MGHDK and CDR2 SYGVNS. For the CDR3, the DNA is TGTGCCAGCAGTGCTAAGGGGACAGGGAACTACAATGAGCAGTTCTTC. Encoded protein: CASSAKGTGNYNEQFF.

The V and J genes are TRBV30 and TRBJ2-1, with 7 bases lining up with TRBD1. There are 11 residues in the CDR3. Germline values: CDR1 GTSNPN, CDR2 SVGIG (reference sequence). Trimming removed 2 bases from V and 10 bases from J; junction bases left unmatched: 2. The CDR3 loop is CAWSIGGEQFF. The CDR3 bases are TGTGCCTGGAGTATAGGGGGCGAGCAGTTCTTC.

The chain carries TRBV5-5 and TRBJ2-7, with 7 bases that match TRBD1. The ends lost 0 bases at V and 3 bases at J; junction bases unmatched: 3. CDR3 size: 14 residues. Looked up from germline, CDR1 is SGHKS and CDR2 is YYEKEE (reference sequence). The CDR3 loop is CASSLGQGGYEQYF. The CDR3 DNA is TGTGCCAGCAGCTTGGGACAGGGCGGCTACGAGCAGTACTTC.

The CDR3: CASSSEGGSYNSPLHF. CDR3 DNA: TGTGCCAGCAGCTCCGAAGGGGGCTCCTATAATTCACCCCTCCACTTT. The chain couples TRBV5-5 to TRBJ1-6; a possible D gene is TRBD1 (6 bases). From germline, CDR1 is SGHKS and CDR2 YYEKEE (reference sequence). Trimming shortened V by 3 bases and J by 0 bases, and 10 bases separated the two germline ends. The CDR3 is made up of 16 amino acids. Filled out from reference TRBV5-5 and TRBJ1-6, the complete variable domain reads DAGVTQSPTHLIKTRGQQVTLRCSPISGHKSVSWYQQVLGQGPQFIFQYYEKEERGRGNFPDRFSARQFPNYSSELNVNALLLGDSALYLCASSSEGGSYNSPLHFGNGTRLTVT.

The gene calls are TRBV5-1 and TRBJ2-3, with 7 bases fitting TRBD1. This CDR3 has 19 residues. Germline lookup yields CDR1 SGHRS and CDR2 YFSETQ. V shed 3 bases and J 3 bases; nucleotides not matched to a gene: 19. CDR3: CASSSGNFGAGGRTDTQYF. DNA for the CDR3: TGCGCCAGCAGCTCAGGCAATTTTGGGGCAGGGGGTAGGACAGATACGCAGTATTTT. The full variable domain, with the rest looked up from reference TRBV5-1 and TRBJ2-3, is KAGVTQTPRYLIKTRGQQVTLSCSPISGHRSVSWYQQTPGQGLQFLFEYFSETQRNKGNFPGRFSGRQFSNSRSEMNVSTLELGDSALYLCASSSGNFGAGGRTDTQYFGPGTRLTVL.

The chain carries TRBV5-5 and TRBJ1-1; D is unresolved. Germline loops: CDR1 SGHKS, CDR2 YYEKEE (reference sequence). Trimming removed 0 bases from V and 7 bases from J, with 13 bases in between. The CDR3 runs to 14 residues. CDR3 loop: CASSLDLGSGEAFF. CDR3 coding DNA: TGTGCCAGCAGCTTGGATTTAGGAAGCGGTGAAGCTTTCTTT.